The 27 T cell receptor beta chains listed next were all sequenced from one sample in a study of T cells in Graves' hyperthyroidism and ophthalmopathy. RNA transcripts provided the source from which TCR beta CDR3 regions were amplified. HTBI primers were the set used in a first-round RT-PCR of the TCR CDR3. TCRdb reprocessed the multiplex PCR reads with MiXCR, giving one entry per CDR3 protein. The sample contains around 420,000 distinct CDR3 sequences, 15% to 18% of which appear only once. Sequenced input: blood. These receptors were collected from a woman under 30 with Graves' hyperthyroidism.

This clonotype has at least ten counts. The chain has TRBV3-1 and TRBJ1-1; unclear D gene. The CDR3 consists of 12 residues. V lost 3 bases and J 1 base, leaving 3 bases between the germline ends. Germline lookup yields CDR1 LGHDT and CDR2 YNNKEL (reference sequence). The CDR3 is CASSQENTEAFF. The CDR3 coding sequence is TGTGCCAGCAGCCAGGAGAACACTGAAGCTTTCTTT.

In its sample, this clonotype was seen many times. The gene calls are TRBV5-1 and TRBJ1-1; possible D gene TRBD1, 6 bases. The germline V gene has CDR1 SGHRS and CDR2 YFSETQ. Trimming pared 7 bases from V and 2 bases from J, leaving 21 bases between. This CDR3 is built from 16 residues. The CDR3 here is CASRDRDNGANTEAFF. CDR3 nucleotide sequence: TGCGCCAGCCGAGACCGGGACAACGGGGCCAACACTGAAGCTTTCTTT.

Ten or more counts support this clonotype. The V call is TRBV28, the J call TRBJ2-5, with D perhaps TRBD2 (6 bases). Germline loops: CDR1 MDHEN, CDR2 SYDVKM. V shed 1 base and J shed 7 bases, with 16 bases lying between them. The CDR3 is 15 amino acids. Written as DNA, the CDR3 is TGTGCCAGCAGTTTATATCGACTAGTTATGAGGACCCAGTACTTC. It specifies CASSLYRLVMRTQYF.

This clonotype was observed many times. The CDR3, as DNA: TGTGCCAGCAGCGGGACTTTCTACGAGCAGTACTTC. This gives the protein CASSGTFYEQYF. This chain joins TRBV11-2 and TRBJ2-7; D may be TRBD2 (6 bases). Germline-derived CDR1 and CDR2 are SGHAT and FQNNGV. V was clipped by 5 bases and J by 3 bases, with 8 bases between them. The CDR3 has 12 residues.

The rearrangement uses TRBV19 and TRBJ1-2; perhaps TRBD1 as D (5 bases). Germline assignment: CDR1 LNHDA and CDR2 SQIVND (reference sequence). V lost 3 bases and J 8 bases, leaving 16 bases between the germline ends. CDR3 length equals 14 residues. In DNA, the CDR3 is TGTGCCAGTAGTATCTCCGGAGGGGCGGACGGCTACACCTTC. It translates to CASSISGGADGYTF.

This rearrangement joins TRBV29-1 to TRBJ2-3, with 8 bases fitting TRBD1. The germline V gene encodes CDR1 SQVTM and CDR2 ANQGSEA. CDR3 size: 18 residues. V gave up 0 bases and J gave up 2 bases; unmatched junction bases: 13. The CDR3 protein is CSVEDPRLTGASTDTQYF. CDR3 bases: TGCAGCGTTGAAGATCCCCGGTTGACAGGGGCCTCCACAGATACGCAGTATTTT.

The table lists this clonotype with many counts. The chain employs TRBV7-9 and TRBJ1-2; D unclear. The CDR3 contains 17 residues. Germline CDR1 reads SEHNR; CDR2 reads FQNEAQ (reference sequence). Trimming pared 3 bases from V and 1 base from J, leaving 18 bases between. The CDR3 sequence: CASSFNKAQTLNYGYTF. CDR3 coding DNA: TGTGCCAGCAGCTTTAATAAGGCACAGACGCTTAACTATGGCTACACCTTC.

In this sample, this clonotype turned up many times. This chain links TRBV7-8 with TRBJ2-4, with 8 nucleotides matching TRBD2. This CDR3 has 17 residues. The V segment lost 5 bases and the J segment 6 bases; nucleotides outside the gene matches: 15. CDR1 is SGHVS, CDR2 FQNEAQ, per germline. The CDR3 coding sequence is TGTGCCAGCAGCCCCCTGTCGGTCGGGGGGGCGGGAAACATTCAGTACTTC. Its protein is CASSPLSVGGAGNIQYF. The complete variable domain, with remaining parts taken from reference TRBV7-8 and TRBJ2-4, reads GAGVSQSPRYKVAKRGQDVALRCDPISGHVSLFWYQQALGQGPEFLTYFQNEAQLDKSGLPSDRFFAERPEGSVSTLKIQRTQQEDSAVYLCASSPLSVGGAGNIQYFGAGTRLSVL.

The chain links TRBV6-1 to TRBJ2-7, with D unresolved. CDR3 length: 11 amino acids. Germline assignment: CDR1 MNHNS and CDR2 SASEGT. The V gene lost 9 bases and the J gene lost 0 bases, with 6 bases spanning the gap. CDR3 in amino acids: CASMNSYEQYF. CDR3 in DNA: TGTGCCAGTATGAACTCCTACGAGCAGTACTTC.

This clonotype was counted many times. This rearrangement joins TRBV3-1 to TRBJ2-1, with 7 bases lining up with TRBD2. The trim removed 0 bases at V and 14 bases at J, leaving 10 bases unmatched. The CDR3 is made up of 14 amino acids. Germline loops: CDR1 LGHDT, CDR2 YNNKEL (reference sequence). CDR3 protein: CASSQEGGTVVEFF. DNA of the CDR3: TGTGCCAGCAGCCAAGAGGGGGGGACGGTCGTGGAGTTCTTC.

The gene calls are TRBV10-3 and TRBJ2-5; D possibly corresponds to TRBD1 (6 bases). V lost 2 bases, J lost 5 bases, and 12 bases lay in between. CDR1 is ENHRY, CDR2 SYGVKD, per germline. CDR3 size: 14 residues. The CDR3 protein is CAISEPMRGETQYF. CDR3 sequence (DNA): TGTGCCATCAGTGAGCCGATGAGGGGGGAGACCCAGTACTTC.

This clonotype showed up just a few times. A junction end diverges from the germline sequence, so it may reflect a read error. This chain's CDR3 is CARSTTAYEQYF. The CDR3 DNA is TGTGCCCGGAGTACCACCGCCTACGAGCAGTACTTC. The gene calls are TRBV30 and TRBJ2-7; D is unclear. The CDR3 length is 12 residues. The V gene's germline CDR1 is GTSNPN and CDR2 SVGIG (reference sequence). The complete variable domain, with remaining parts taken from reference TRBV30 and TRBJ2-7, reads SQTIHQWPATLVQPVGSPLSLECTVEGTSNPNLYWYRQAAGRGLQLLFYSVGIGQISSEVPQNLSASRPQDRQFILSSKKLLLSDSGFYLCARSTTAYEQYFGPGTRLTVT.

Ten or more counts support this clonotype. The CDR3 DNA follows: TGTGCCAGCAGCCTACTCGGAATTCATAGCAATCAGCCCCAGCATTTT. This sequence encodes CASSLLGIHSNQPQHF. V is TRBV28 and J is TRBJ1-5; D is uncertain. The CDR3 spans 16 residues. The V end was cut by 6 bases, the J end by 0 bases, with 15 bases between. The germline CDR1 and CDR2 sequences are MDHEN and SYDVKM.

This clonotype was counted at least ten times. CDR3 loop: CASMEQGETQYF. CDR3 sequence (DNA): TGTGCCTCTATGGAGCAGGGAGAGACCCAGTACTTC. The chain couples TRBV28 to TRBJ2-5; a weak D match, TRBD1 (5 bases). In germline, CDR1 is MDHEN, CDR2 SYDVKM. This CDR3 is built from 12 residues. V lost 11 bases to trimming and J lost 4 bases, with 14 bases between them.

This clonotype has ten or more counts. The chain joins TRBV20-1 to TRBJ2-1; D uncertain. The CDR3 has 11 amino acids. In germline, CDR1 is DFQATT, CDR2 SNEGSKA (reference sequence). V lost 4 bases to trimming and J lost 10 bases, with 11 bases between them. DNA for the CDR3: TGCAGTGCTAATCCAACCCGAGAGCAGTTCTTC. Protein product: CSANPTREQFF.

This clonotype was observed at least ten times. The genes are TRBV6-1 and TRBJ2-5; 8 bases fit TRBD2. The CDR3 has 15 residues. In germline, CDR1 is MNHNS, CDR2 SASEGT. V lost 7 bases, J lost 0 bases, and 7 bases stayed unmatched. The CDR3 bases are TGTGCCAGCATAACTAGCGGTCTTTACCAAGAGACCCAGTACTTC. Translated, it gives CASITSGLYQETQYF.

This clonotype was seen ten or more times. The chain joins TRBV5-1 to TRBJ2-2; D is uncertain. Per germline, CDR1 SGHRS and CDR2 YFSETQ. Trimming removed 1 base at V and 0 bases at J, with 19 bases between. The CDR3 runs to 19 residues. The CDR3 loop reads CASSLSVRPMNANTGELFF. CDR3 DNA: TGCGCCAGCAGCTTGAGTGTCAGGCCCATGAACGCGAACACCGGGGAGCTGTTTTTT.

The table lists this clonotype with many counts. The genes are TRBV7-9 and TRBJ2-1, with 13 bases identical to TRBD2. The germline gives CDR1 SEHNR, CDR2 FQNEAQ (reference sequence). The CDR3 covers 18 residues. The ends lost 4 bases at V and 5 bases at J; junction bases unmatched: 11. CDR3 sequence: CASSSLISGTSGNNEQFF. The DNA for the CDR3 is TGTGCCAGCAGCTCATTAATCTCCGGGACTAGCGGGAACAATGAGCAGTTCTTC.

This clonotype was seen many times. This chain joins TRBV6-1 and TRBJ1-2; D unresolved. The CDR3 runs 11 residues. Per the germline V gene, CDR1 is MNHNS and CDR2 is SASEGT. The germline V and J ends were trimmed by 6 bases and 4 bases, with 6 bases remaining between them. The CDR3 here is CASSRLYGYTF. In DNA form, the CDR3 reads TGTGCCAGCAGCCGGCTCTATGGCTACACCTTC.

This clonotype appeared once. The rearrangement uses TRBV15 and TRBJ1-2; 10 bases agree with TRBD1. Germline CDR1 LNHNV, CDR2 YYDKDF (reference sequence). The J segment lost 4 bases and the V segment lost 0 bases, leaving 2 bases of the junction unmatched. CDR3 length: 15 amino acids. CDR3 region: CATSREDRGGYGYTF. The DNA for the CDR3 is TGTGCCACCAGCAGAGAGGACAGGGGGGGCTATGGCTACACCTTC. Variable domain in full (rest from reference TRBV15 and TRBJ1-2): DAMVIQNPRYQVTQFGKPVTLSCSQTLNHNVMYWYQQKSSQAPKLLFHYYDKDFNNEADTPDNFQSRRPNTSFCFLDIRSPGLGDTAMYLCATSREDRGGYGYTFGSGTRLTVV.

Ten or more counts support this clonotype. Germline is not matched at one junction end, which may reflect a read error. The genes are TRBV12-3 or TRBV12-4 and TRBJ2-1; D gene uncertain. The CDR3 sequence is 11 residues long. CDR3 bases: TGTGCCAGCAGGTTAGGGAAGGAGCAGTTCTTC. It codes for CASRLGKEQFF.

The genes are TRBV5-8 and TRBJ1-2, with D possibly being TRBD1 (5 bases). Germline CDR1 is SGHTS and CDR2 is YDEGEE. The CDR3 loop spans 18 amino acids. V was clipped by 3 bases and J by 4 bases, with 25 bases between them. This chain's CDR3 is CASSSPRGLGRVGYGYTF. CDR3 in DNA: TGTGCCAGCAGCTCCCCTCGTGGATTGGGGCGGGTCGGCTATGGCTACACCTTC.

DNA of the CDR3: TGTGCCAGCAGCGGACTAGTTGCGGCAGATACGCAGTATTTT. Amino acids: CASSGLVAADTQYF. This chain uses TRBV6-1 with TRBJ2-3; TRBD2 matches at 7 bases. Unmatched junction bases numbered 7, after V lost 6 bases and J lost 4 bases. Germline V lookup: CDR1 MNHNS, CDR2 SASEGT. The CDR3 is 14 residues long.

There are many counts of this clonotype. The chain is built from TRBV30 and TRBJ1-2, with a possible D match to TRBD1 (5 bases). This CDR3 has 13 residues. From germline, CDR1 is GTSNPN and CDR2 SVGIG (reference sequence). Trimming took off 2 bases at V and 6 bases at J, with 13 bases between the two ends. The CDR3: CAWSHGRDDGYTF. In DNA form, the CDR3 reads TGTGCCTGGAGTCATGGCAGGGATGATGGCTACACCTTC.

This clonotype was recorded a few times. The V call is TRBV7-3, the J call TRBJ1-1; 7 nucleotides agree with TRBD1. Trimming at V came to 5 bases and at J to 1 base, leaving 7 bases not matched to a gene. CDR1 SGHTA and CDR2 FQGTGA come from the germline V gene. This CDR3 comprises 15 residues. The CDR3 region is CASSPKQGSNTEAFF. The CDR3 coding sequence is TGTGCCAGCAGCCCGAAACAGGGGTCGAACACTGAAGCTTTCTTT.

The V gene is TRBV5-1, the J gene TRBJ2-1; TRBD2 aligns across 10 bases. V trimming: 2 bases; J trimming: 2 bases; junction bases outside the gene matches: 7. The CDR3 covers 17 residues. The germline V gene has CDR1 SGHRS and CDR2 YFSETQ. CDR3 coding DNA: TGCGCCAGCAGCTTTCAGGGAGCGGGAGGGGCCTACAATGAGCAGTTCTTC. Translating it yields CASSFQGAGGAYNEQFF.

This clonotype has just a few counts. The chain couples TRBV19 to TRBJ2-1; D unclear. This CDR3 comprises 16 residues. Germline values: CDR1 LNHDA, CDR2 SQIVND (reference sequence). The V end was cut by 3 bases, the J end by 5 bases, with 17 bases between. CDR3 protein: CASSMPGLETNNEQFF. The CDR3, as DNA: TGTGCCAGTAGTATGCCCGGGCTAGAGACCAACAATGAGCAGTTCTTC.